This is a list of T cell receptor beta chains from one sample in a study of beta chain features in type 1 diabetes. The repertoire was sequenced with immunoSEQ multiplex PCR; TCRdb's copy has only in-frame clones and lacks some. The profile covers 200,000 to 250,000 clones, with more than 65% appearing a single time and roughly 0.048% taken by the ten largest. Sample: naive CD4+ T cells from blood. These receptor sequences come from a man in his thirties or forties in good health. Both conserved end residues are part of each CDR3. Each record gives: J gene, clone size, V gene, D gene, CDR3 protein, CDR3 DNA. D genes are given only for firm matches. Rows may omit the clone size; those that give it use once, few, many or a size class.

j_gene: TRBJ2-1; abundance: once; v_gene: TRBV7-2; d_gene: TRBD2; CDR3aa: CASTLSGGSYNEQFF; CDR3nt: TGTGCCAGCACCCTCAGCGGGGGCTCCTACAATGAGCAGTTCTTC
j_gene: TRBJ2-5; abundance: once; v_gene: TRBV9; d_gene: .; CDR3aa: CASSVSGANGETQYF; CDR3nt: TGTGCCAGCAGCGTATCGGGGGCGAATGGGGAGACCCAGTACTTC
j_gene: TRBJ1-2; abundance: .; v_gene: TRBV30; d_gene: .; CDR3aa: CAWSPTGDYGYTF; CDR3nt: TGTGCCTGGAGTCCAACAGGTGACTATGGCTACACCTTC
j_gene: TRBJ2-5; abundance: .; v_gene: TRBV30; d_gene: .; CDR3aa: CAWNRRGSQETQYF; CDR3nt: TGTGCCTGGAACAGGCGGGGCTCCCAAGAGACCCAGTACTTC
j_gene: TRBJ2-7; abundance: few; v_gene: TRBV10-3; d_gene: .; CDR3aa: CAIQQQGLSSYEQYF; CDR3nt: TGTGCCATACAGCAACAGGGACTTAGCTCCTACGAGCAGTACTTC
j_gene: TRBJ2-7; abundance: .; v_gene: TRBV4-3; d_gene: .; CDR3aa: CASSQRGSYEQYF; CDR3nt: TGCGCCAGCAGCCAACGTGGGTCGTACGAGCAGTACTTC
j_gene: TRBJ2-3; abundance: .; v_gene: TRBV28; d_gene: .; CDR3aa: CASSGRPDTQYF; CDR3nt: TGTGCCAGCAGCGGAAGGCCAGATACGCAGTATTTT
j_gene: TRBJ2-5; abundance: once; v_gene: TRBV11-2; d_gene: .; CDR3aa: CASSLNQETQYF; CDR3nt: TGTGCCAGCAGCTTGAACCAAGAGACCCAGTACTTC
j_gene: TRBJ1-1; abundance: .; v_gene: TRBV29-1; d_gene: .; CDR3aa: CSVEGMNTEAFF; CDR3nt: TGCAGCGTTGAAGGCATGAACACTGAAGCTTTCTTT
j_gene: TRBJ1-5; abundance: .; v_gene: TRBV29-1; d_gene: .; CDR3aa: CSVPGLGAGQPQHF; CDR3nt: TGCAGCGTCCCGGGACTCGGGGCCGGTCAGCCCCAGCATTTT
j_gene: TRBJ2-1; abundance: .; v_gene: TRBV2; d_gene: TRBD1; CDR3aa: CASSERQGAGDEQFF; CDR3nt: TGTGCCAGCAGTGAAAGACAGGGGGCCGGGGATGAGCAGTTCTTC
j_gene: TRBJ1-6; abundance: .; v_gene: TRBV15; d_gene: TRBD1; CDR3aa: CATSADRGDSPLHF; CDR3nt: TGTGCCACCAGCGCGGACAGGGGAGATTCACCCCTCCACTTT
j_gene: TRBJ2-1; abundance: .; v_gene: TRBV15; d_gene: .; CDR3aa: CATSGRRARGHEQFF; CDR3nt: TGTGCCACCAGCGGGCGACGGGCTCGAGGGCATGAGCAGTTCTTC
j_gene: TRBJ2-5; abundance: few; v_gene: TRBV30; d_gene: .; CDR3aa: CAWSPRGGDQETQYF; CDR3nt: TGTGCCTGGAGCCCCAGGGGGGGTGATCAAGAGACCCAGTACTTC
j_gene: TRBJ2-3; abundance: .; v_gene: TRBV7-9; d_gene: .; CDR3aa: CASSPPGPANTQYF; CDR3nt: TGTGCCAGCAGCCCCCCGGGCCCTGCTAATACGCAGTATTTT
j_gene: TRBJ2-2; abundance: .; v_gene: TRBV7-6; d_gene: TRBD1; CDR3aa: CASSVTGSLGGELFF; CDR3nt: TGTGCCAGCAGCGTGACAGGGAGTCTAGGCGGGGAGCTGTTTTTT
j_gene: TRBJ2-3; abundance: few; v_gene: TRBV29-1; d_gene: .; CDR3aa: CSVEEGTDTQYF; CDR3nt: TGCAGCGTTGAGGAGGGCACAGATACGCAGTATTTT
j_gene: TRBJ2-5; abundance: .; v_gene: TRBV5-4; d_gene: TRBD2; CDR3aa: CASSSPGLAGVETQYF; CDR3nt: TGTGCCAGCAGCTCACCGGGACTAGCGGGAGTAGAGACCCAGTACTTC
j_gene: TRBJ1-2; abundance: .; v_gene: TRBV6-5; d_gene: .; CDR3aa: CASSPGRAYGYTF; CDR3nt: TGTGCCAGCAGCCCCGGGAGGGCCTATGGCTACACCTTC
j_gene: TRBJ1-5; abundance: .; v_gene: TRBV30; d_gene: .; CDR3aa: CAWSRLSANQPQHF; CDR3nt: TGTGCCTGGAGTCGCCTAAGTGCGAATCAGCCCCAGCATTTT
j_gene: TRBJ1-6; abundance: .; v_gene: TRBV2; d_gene: .; CDR3aa: CASGLRDSPLHF; CDR3nt: TGTGCCAGCGGACTGCGAGATTCACCCCTCCACTTT
j_gene: TRBJ2-7; abundance: few; v_gene: TRBV29-1; d_gene: TRBD2; CDR3aa: CSVVLAGSHEQYF; CDR3nt: TGCAGCGTTGTCCTAGCGGGGTCCCACGAGCAGTACTTC
j_gene: TRBJ2-1; abundance: .; v_gene: TRBV29-1; d_gene: TRBD2; CDR3aa: CSAGRLANNEQFF; CDR3nt: TGCAGCGCGGGCCGACTAGCGAACAATGAGCAGTTCTTC
j_gene: TRBJ2-3; abundance: .; v_gene: TRBV7-9; d_gene: .; CDR3aa: CASSPLKMKTQYF; CDR3nt: TGTGCCAGCAGCCCTCTAAAGATGAAGACGCAGTATTTT
j_gene: TRBJ2-7; abundance: few; v_gene: TRBV30; d_gene: TRBD2; CDR3aa: CAWKFRTSGYEQYF; CDR3nt: TGTGCCTGGAAGTTCAGGACTAGCGGATACGAGCAGTACTTC
j_gene: TRBJ2-7; abundance: .; v_gene: TRBV7-9; d_gene: .; CDR3aa: CASSFWGDSSYEQYF; CDR3nt: TGTGCCAGCAGCTTCTGGGGGGACAGCTCCTACGAGCAGTACTTC
j_gene: TRBJ1-5; abundance: .; v_gene: TRBV11-2; d_gene: .; CDR3aa: CASSSNLRSNQPQHF; CDR3nt: TGTGCCAGCAGCTCCAACTTAAGGAGCAATCAGCCCCAGCATTTT
j_gene: TRBJ1-1; abundance: once; v_gene: TRBV2; d_gene: .; CDR3aa: CASSVRQRNTEAFF; CDR3nt: TGTGCCAGCAGTGTCAGACAGCGCAACACTGAAGCTTTCTTT